A selection of T cell receptor beta chains follows, all from one sample in a study of T cells in Graves' hyperthyroidism and ophthalmopathy. TCRdb itself ran the multiplex PCR reads through MiXCR, one entry per CDR3 protein. The sample consists of about 290,000 distinct CDR3 sequences, over 15% of them appearing once. The sample comprised blood. The receptors shown here come from a man in his thirties or forties with Graves' hyperthyroidism. Each CDR3 is given with its conserved first and last residue. Fields, in order: clone size, J gene, D gene, V gene, CDR3 DNA, CDR3 protein. D genes are given only for firm matches. Rows may omit the clone size; those that give it use once, few, many or a size class.

size: NA; J: TRBJ2-7; D: TRBD1; V: TRBV12-3/TRBV12-4; DNA: TGTGCCAGCAGCCCCGACAGGGACCTTTACGAGCAGTACTTC; CDR3: CASSPDRDLYEQYF
size: NA; J: TRBJ1-2; D: NA; V: TRBV20-1; DNA: TGCAGTGCTCCTATAGATGGCTACACCTTC; CDR3: CSAPIDGYTF
size: NA; J: TRBJ2-7; D: NA; V: TRBV6-1; DNA: TGTGCCAGCAGAAGTAGCGGGACAGAATCCTACGAGCAGTACTTC; CDR3: CASRSSGTESYEQYF
size: few; J: TRBJ2-7; D: TRBD1; V: TRBV4-2; DNA: TGTGCCAGCGGACAGGGCGGGACCTACGAGCAGTACTTC; CDR3: CASGQGGTYEQYF
size: many; J: TRBJ2-1; D: TRBD1; V: TRBV18; DNA: TGTGCCAGCACTAACAGGGGAGAGCAGTTCTTC; CDR3: CASTNRGEQFF
size: many; J: TRBJ2-5; D: NA; V: TRBV7-7; DNA: TGTGCTAGCAGCTTGGGAAACCAAGAGACCCAGTACTTC; CDR3: CASSLGNQETQYF
size: many; J: TRBJ2-7; D: NA; V: TRBV12-3/TRBV12-4; DNA: TGTGCCAGCAGCCCGTACCACCGGGCCTGGGTCCACGGCTACGAGCAGTACTTC; CDR3: CASSPYHRAWVHGYEQYF
size: once; J: TRBJ1-2; D: NA; V: TRBV24-1; DNA: TGTGCCACCAGTGCGACGGGCTATGGCTACACCTTC; CDR3: CATSATGYGYTF
size: many; J: TRBJ2-1; D: TRBD1; V: TRBV28; DNA: TGTGCCAGCAGTTTAACCCCAGCTGCAGGGGGCAATGAGCAGTTCTTC; CDR3: CASSLTPAAGGNEQFF
size: NA; J: TRBJ2-7; D: TRBD2; V: TRBV3-1; DNA: TGTGCCAGCAGCCCAGAAAGTACTAGCGGTACCTACGAGCAGTACTTC; CDR3: CASSPESTSGTYEQYF
size: NA; J: TRBJ2-7; D: TRBD2; V: TRBV29-1; DNA: TGCAGCGTGGGCCGGACTAGCGGTTCCTACGAGCAGTACTTC; CDR3: CSVGRTSGSYEQYF
size: NA; J: TRBJ1-5; D: NA; V: TRBV10-3; DNA: TGTGCCATCAGTGGAGGGGGTCAACAGCCCCAGCATTTT; CDR3: CAISGGGQQPQHF
size: many; J: TRBJ2-1; D: NA; V: TRBV12-5; DNA: TGTGCTAGTTACCAGGGGTCCCGGGATGAGCAGTTCTTC; CDR3: CASYQGSRDEQFF
size: many; J: TRBJ2-1; D: NA; V: TRBV7-2; DNA: TGTGCCAGCAGCCCTGCGGGCCAGGGGTCCTACAATGAGCAGTTCTTC; CDR3: CASSPAGQGSYNEQFF
size: many; J: TRBJ2-3; D: NA; V: TRBV12-3/TRBV12-4; DNA: TGTGCCAGCAGTTCGTATGGGACAGATACGCAGTATTTT; CDR3: CASSSYGTDTQYF
size: many; J: TRBJ2-7; D: NA; V: TRBV28; DNA: TGTGCCAGCAGTTTAATCGGCTACGAGCAGTACTTC; CDR3: CASSLIGYEQYF
size: many; J: TRBJ1-1; D: NA; V: TRBV5-1; DNA: TGCGCCAGCAGGAGGACTATCATGAACACTGAAGCTTTCTTT; CDR3: CASRRTIMNTEAFF
size: NA; J: TRBJ1-1; D: NA; V: TRBV29-1; DNA: TGCAGCGTTGAAGATAAGTACAGGGTCGGTGAAGCTTTCTTT; CDR3: CSVEDKYRVGEAFF
size: NA; J: TRBJ2-7; D: TRBD2; V: TRBV20-1; DNA: TGCAGTGCTAGAGACTCGGGGACTAACCCCTACGAGCAGTACTTC; CDR3: CSARDSGTNPYEQYF
size: few; J: TRBJ1-1; D: NA; V: TRBV9; DNA: TGTGCCAGCAGCGTAGGGCGGGGGGCGTACACTGAAGCTTTCTTT; CDR3: CASSVGRGAYTEAFF
size: many; J: TRBJ2-3; D: TRBD1; V: TRBV2; DNA: TGTGCCAGCCGGCTTGACAGGGGGTTCGGGGATACGCAGTATTTT; CDR3: CASRLDRGFGDTQYF
size: many; J: TRBJ2-5; D: TRBD1; V: TRBV5-1; DNA: TGCGCCAGCAGCTGGGGACAGGGGGCGCGGGAGACCCAGTACTTC; CDR3: CASSWGQGARETQYF
size: many; J: TRBJ1-2; D: TRBD1; V: TRBV3-1; DNA: TGTGCCAGCAGCACCGGGACAGTGGATGGCTACACCTTC; CDR3: CASSTGTVDGYTF
size: NA; J: TRBJ2-1; D: NA; V: TRBV14; DNA: TGTGCCAGCAGCCAAGATGATCGATTCGATGAGCAGTTCTTC; CDR3: CASSQDDRFDEQFF
size: few; J: TRBJ2-7; D: NA; V: TRBV19; DNA: TGTGCCAGTAGTATAGATCGAGCGGGTTCGCCTGACGAGCAGTACTTC; CDR3: CASSIDRAGSPDEQYF
size: few; J: TRBJ2-7; D: NA; V: TRBV7-8; DNA: TGTGCCAGCAGCCCTCCACGTCGGGAGCAGTACTTC; CDR3: CASSPPRREQYF
size: once; J: TRBJ1-2; D: NA; V: TRBV19; DNA: TGTGCCAGTAGTGGTGATCAAGCCACCGATTTCGGGCTCTATGGCTACACCTTC; CDR3: CASSGDQATDFGLYGYTF
size: NA; J: TRBJ1-1; D: NA; V: TRBV5-6; DNA: TGTGCCAGCAGCTTGGACAGGGTGACCACTGAAGCTTTCTTT; CDR3: CASSLDRVTTEAFF
size: once; J: TRBJ2-1; D: NA; V: TRBV30; DNA: TGTGCCAGTAGTATAGGGGCTAGGGCCTCCTACAATGAGCAGTTCTTC; CDR3: CASSIGARASYNEQFF
size: NA; J: TRBJ1-2; D: NA; V: TRBV6-1; DNA: TGTGCCAGCAGTGAAGGACGGGGCTACACCTTC; CDR3: CASSEGRGYTF
size: NA; J: TRBJ1-1; D: NA; V: TRBV28; DNA: TGTGCCAGCAGTTCAGTGAACGCTGAAGCTTTCTTT; CDR3: CASSSVNAEAFF
size: few; J: TRBJ1-2; D: NA; V: TRBV10-3; DNA: TGTGCCATCAGCAGTTACGGGGACTACACCTTC; CDR3: CAISSYGDYTF
size: many; J: TRBJ2-1; D: TRBD2; V: TRBV20-1; DNA: TGCAGTGCTCCGTGGGCGGGGGATCCCTACAATGAGCAGTTCTTC; CDR3: CSAPWAGDPYNEQFF
size: few; J: TRBJ1-6; D: TRBD1; V: TRBV7-9; DNA: TGTGCCAGCAGCTCATTGAAGGGGGCCTCTTCACCCCTCCACTTT; CDR3: CASSSLKGASSPLHF
size: many; J: TRBJ2-3; D: NA; V: TRBV2; DNA: TGTGCCGGGCGCGAATACAGCACAGATACGCAGTATTTT; CDR3: CAGREYSTDTQYF
size: NA; J: TRBJ2-3; D: TRBD1; V: TRBV6-2/TRBV6-3; DNA: TGTGCCACCCTAGACAGGGGTCTGACAGATACGCAGTATTTT; CDR3: CATLDRGLTDTQYF
size: NA; J: TRBJ2-3; D: NA; V: TRBV10-3; DNA: TGCGCCACCAGTGTCGGGCCCTCACCCGCAGATACGCAGTATTTT; CDR3: CATSVGPSPADTQYF
size: many; J: TRBJ2-1; D: NA; V: TRBV20-1; DNA: TGCAGTGCTAGAGATCTACTGCCGAATGAGCAGTTCTTC; CDR3: CSARDLLPNEQFF
size: many; J: TRBJ1-5; D: NA; V: TRBV18; DNA: TGTGCCAGCTCACCGGTCCAGATCCTCAATCAGCCCCAGCATTTT; CDR3: CASSPVQILNQPQHF
size: NA; J: TRBJ2-7; D: TRBD2; V: TRBV5-1; DNA: TGCGCCAGCAGCCGGGGGGGAGAGGGCGGTTTCGAGCAGTACTTC; CDR3: CASSRGGEGGFEQYF
size: few; J: TRBJ2-5; D: TRBD1; V: TRBV6-1; DNA: TGTGCCAGCAGTGAAGCGTTGAGGGGGCGGTGGGAGACCCAGTACTTC; CDR3: CASSEALRGRWETQYF
size: many; J: TRBJ1-1; D: NA; V: TRBV7-2; DNA: TGTGCCAGCAGCCTACAGGGAAGGAACACTGAAGCTTTCTTT; CDR3: CASSLQGRNTEAFF
size: few; J: TRBJ2-1; D: NA; V: TRBV28; DNA: TGTGCCAGCAACCGTCCGACTACAGAGCAGTTCTTC; CDR3: CASNRPTTEQFF
size: many; J: TRBJ2-7; D: NA; V: TRBV10-3; DNA: TGTGCCATCAGTGAGTCGGGGGCGGGGCCTGACGAGCAGTACTTC; CDR3: CAISESGAGPDEQYF
size: few; J: TRBJ1-6; D: NA; V: TRBV6-5; DNA: TGTGCCAGCAGTTACACGGGGGGATTTGGGGAGTCCCTCCACTTT; CDR3: CASSYTGGFGESLHF
size: NA; J: TRBJ2-1; D: NA; V: TRBV5-1; DNA: TGCGCCAGCGGCTACGGAAACGAGCAGTTCTTC; CDR3: CASGYGNEQFF
size: few; J: TRBJ1-2; D: NA; V: TRBV25-1; DNA: TGTGCCAGCAGTCGAAGCAGCCTTTCCTATGGCTACACCTTC; CDR3: CASSRSSLSYGYTF
size: many; J: TRBJ2-6; D: NA; V: TRBV7-3; DNA: TGTGCCAGCAGCTTAACAGGCGGGTCTGGGGCCAACGTCCTGACTTTC; CDR3: CASSLTGGSGANVLTF
size: many; J: TRBJ2-1; D: NA; V: TRBV11-3; DNA: TGTGCCAGCAGTTGGGAGGGGACAAACTTCTACAATGAGCAGTTCTTC; CDR3: CASSWEGTNFYNEQFF